The 15 T cell receptor beta chains listed next were all sequenced from one sample in a study of CD8 T cells in Susac syndrome. The RNA, about 0.45 to 1 ug, was put through reverse transcription using random hexamers. Via MiXCR, TCRdb re-called the immunoSEQ multiplex PCR reads, giving one row per CDR3 protein. The data show about 300,000 distinct CDR3 sequences, approximately 85% seen once. The sample was CD8+ T cells from PBMCs. The origin of the receptors is a human donor with multiple sclerosis.

This clonotype was seen more than once but under ten times. CDR3 bases: TGCGCCAGCAGCCTAGAGTACAGCGGATTCTCCTACGAGCAGTACTTC. This translates into CASSLEYSGFSYEQYF. The chain couples TRBV4-3 to TRBJ2-7; D may be TRBD2 (5 bases). CDR1 and CDR2 from the germline V gene are LGHNA and YSLEER. The CDR3 consists of 16 residues. V was cut by 4 bases and J by 0 bases, with 16 bases left in between.

V usage is TRBV6-2 or TRBV6-3 and J usage is TRBJ1-5; the match to TRBD1 covers 7 bases. CDR1 and CDR2 (germline): MNHEY, SVGEGT. The CDR3 totals 17 residues. J gave up 4 bases and V 2 bases, and 11 bases lay outside the gene matches. CDR3 DNA: TGTGCCAGCAGTTACACGAGGAGGGGGCTAAGAAATCAGCCCCAGCATTTT. Translation gives CASSYTRRGLRNQPQHF.

This clonotype has only one observation. The rearrangement joins TRBV7-8 to TRBJ2-1, with a tentative D call TRBD2 (6 bases). Per the germline V gene, CDR1 is SGHVS and CDR2 is FQNEAQ. The CDR3 has 15 amino acids. Trimming removed 4 bases from V and 7 bases from J, with 17 bases in between. The CDR3 sequence is CASSSPSDLWNEQFF. The CDR3 DNA is TGTGCCAGCAGCTCCCCTAGCGACTTGTGGAATGAGCAGTTCTTC.

V usage is TRBV28 and J usage is TRBJ2-7; D is undetermined. The CDR3 is made up of 13 amino acids. V shed 5 bases and J shed 4 bases, with 12 bases lying between them. Germline loops: CDR1 MDHEN, CDR2 SYDVKM. CDR3 in DNA: TGTGCCAGCAGTCGCCCCAACGGGTACGAGCAGTACTTC. Translating gives CASSRPNGYEQYF.

The gene calls are TRBV30 and TRBJ2-3; D may correspond to TRBD1 or TRBD2 (5 bases each). The CDR3 loop spans 15 amino acids. Per germline, CDR1 GTSNPN and CDR2 SVGIG (reference sequence). V was trimmed by 0 bases and J by 3 bases, leaving 13 bases between them. The CDR3 nucleotides are TGTGCCTGGAGTGTATGGGGGAGTTTGACAGATACGCAGTATTTT. It encodes CAWSVWGSLTDTQYF.

The CDR3 is CASSYSLLEYTDTQYF. The CDR3 bases are TGTGCCAGCAGTTATTCGCTTCTGGAGTACACAGATACGCAGTATTTT. This rearrangement joins TRBV6-9 to TRBJ2-3; no definite D call. In germline, CDR1 is MNHGY, CDR2 SVAAGI. Trimming cost V 0 bases and J 2 bases, with 12 bases left between them. The CDR3 covers 16 residues.

The CDR3 region has the DNA TGTGCCAGCCGGACAGGGCTCGAGCAGTACTTC. Its protein product is CASRTGLEQYF. The chain combines TRBV6-2 or TRBV6-3 with TRBJ2-7, with 8 positions matching TRBD1. Germline loops: CDR1 MNHEY, CDR2 SVGEGT. The CDR3 totals 11 residues. The trim removed 8 bases at V and 6 bases at J, leaving 3 bases unmatched.

V and J are TRBV9 and TRBJ2-3; 10 nucleotides match TRBD2. Trimming at V came to 3 bases and at J to 0 bases, leaving 1 base not matched to a gene. This CDR3 has 15 residues. Germline lookup yields CDR1 SGDLS and CDR2 YYNGEE. CDR3 loop: CASSATSGSTDTQYF. The CDR3 DNA reads TGTGCCAGCAGCGCGACTAGCGGGAGCACAGATACGCAGTATTTT.

The chain employs TRBV7-9 and TRBJ2-5, with a weak D call TRBD2 (7 bases). Germline V CDR1 and CDR2: SEHNR, FQNEAQ (reference sequence). The V and J ends lost 4 bases and 3 bases respectively, with 15 bases between them. The CDR3 runs to 15 residues. In DNA form, the CDR3 reads TGTGCCAGCAGCTCCCACCAAGGGGGGGAAGAGACCCAGTACTTC. It encodes CASSSHQGGEETQYF.

The V call is TRBV12-3 or TRBV12-4, the J call TRBJ2-6, with 8 bases identical to TRBD2. This CDR3 comprises 17 residues. J was trimmed by 2 bases and V by 1 base; bases with no gene match: 4. DNA for the CDR3: TGTGCCAGCAGTTTAGGGCCGGGAGGGCCTGGGGCCAACGTCCTGACTTTC. It is translated as CASSLGPGGPGANVLTF.

The chain is built from TRBV5-6 and TRBJ1-1; 8 bases map to TRBD1. Germline V gene sequence: CDR1 SGHDT, CDR2 YYEEEE. This CDR3 has 17 residues. Trimming removed 3 bases from V and 4 bases from J; junction bases left unmatched: 14. CDR3 residues: CASSSPIGQGRITEAFF. The CDR3, as DNA: TGTGCCAGCAGCTCCCCTATCGGACAGGGAAGGATCACTGAAGCTTTCTTT.

This clonotype was recorded only once. The chain is built from TRBV24-1 and TRBJ2-1; D is possibly TRBD1 (6 bases). The CDR3 has 16 amino acids. CDR1 is KGHDR, CDR2 SFDVKD, per germline. The ends were cut back, 0 bases at V and 5 bases at J, with 13 bases in the middle. This chain's CDR3 is CATSDLGGQHHNEQFF. The CDR3 nucleotides read TGTGCCACCAGTGATTTGGGCGGACAGCACCACAATGAGCAGTTCTTC.

The chain joins TRBV13 to TRBJ2-2; D gene ambiguous. The length of the CDR3 is 12 residues. From germline, CDR1 is PRHDT and CDR2 FYEKMQ (reference sequence). Trimming removed 2 bases from V and 6 bases from J, with 4 bases in between. The CDR3 loop is CASSLNAGELFF. DNA of the CDR3: TGTGCCAGCAGCTTAAACGCCGGGGAGCTGTTTTTT. Using reference TRBV13 and TRBJ2-2 for the parts outside the CDR3, the full variable domain is AAGVIQSPRHLIKEKRETATLKCYPIPRHDTVYWYQQGPGQDPQFLISFYEKMQSDKGSIPDRFSAQQFSDYHSELNMSSLELGDSALYFCASSLNAGELFFGEGSRLTVL.

CDR3 residues: CASSDPGLRGDEQYF. The CDR3, as DNA: TGCGCCAGCAGTGACCCAGGACTGCGGGGCGACGAGCAGTACTTC. V usage is TRBV10-1 and J usage is TRBJ2-7; weak D call: TRBD2 (6 bases). The ends were cut back, 3 bases at V and 5 bases at J, with 17 bases in the middle. CDR3 length: 15 amino acids. CDR1 and CDR2 (germline): WNHNN, SYGVQD (reference sequence).

The chain employs TRBV12-3 or TRBV12-4 and TRBJ2-1; D may be TRBD2 (5 bases). V shed 5 bases and J shed 0 bases, with 11 bases lying between them. The CDR3 totals 15 residues. CDR3 DNA sequence: TGTGCCAGCAGTCAGGACTCGAGCTCCTACAATGAGCAGTTCTTC. The encoded protein is CASSQDSSSYNEQFF.